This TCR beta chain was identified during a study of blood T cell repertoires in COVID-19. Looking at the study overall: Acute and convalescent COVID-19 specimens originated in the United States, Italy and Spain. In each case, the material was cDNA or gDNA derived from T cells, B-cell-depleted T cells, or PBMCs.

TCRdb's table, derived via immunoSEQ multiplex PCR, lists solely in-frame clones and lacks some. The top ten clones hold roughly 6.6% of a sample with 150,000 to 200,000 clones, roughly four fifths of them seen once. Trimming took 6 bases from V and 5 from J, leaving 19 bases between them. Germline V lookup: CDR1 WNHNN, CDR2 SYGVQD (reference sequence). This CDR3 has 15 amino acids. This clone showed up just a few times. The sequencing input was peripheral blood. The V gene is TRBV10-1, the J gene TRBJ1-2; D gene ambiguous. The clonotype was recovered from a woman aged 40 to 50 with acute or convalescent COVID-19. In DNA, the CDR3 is TGCGCCAGCAGGAGAACGGGGATTCAGGAATATGGCTACACCTTC. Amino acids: CASRRTGIQEYGYTF.